This T cell receptor (beta chain) was profiled in a study of cytomegalovirus exposure and HLA in healthy donors. Study findings and constraints: In a later analysis, CMV-associated beta chains were mostly HLA-associated, it appeared. V- and J-gene trimming in TCR beta was tied to a missense DCLRE1C variant by an analysis performed later. In a later analysis, productive TCRs from donors in an Asian-associated ancestry cluster reportedly carried fewer N-insertions than the cohort mean.

This clone was detected only a few times. No antigen is known for it. The PCR made use of 60 Vbeta and 13 Jbeta primers. Libraries were prepared by immunoSEQ multiplex PCR; TCRdb keeps only in-frame clonotypes and omits some of them. In the table there are some 110,000 clones, approximately 77% of which are singletons. The CDR3 runs 14 residues. Germline V CDR1 and CDR2: MNHEY, SVGAGI. The junction had 12 bases not matched to a gene; V was cut back by 7 bases and J by 8 bases. Though nominally healthy at sampling, donors likely had unrecorded immune exposures. What was sequenced was PBMCs. V usage is TRBV6-5 and J usage is TRBJ1-2, with 8 bases matching TRBD1. The source of this sequence is a man in his fifties or sixties in good health and CMV-seropositive. CDR3 bases: TGTGCCAGCACCAGACAGGGGCCCGCCGGCGGCTACACCTTC. Residues: CASTRQGPAGGYTF.